The 7 T cell receptor beta chains in this list originate from one sample, sequenced in a study of regulatory T cells in long-lasting Graves disease. Time point: newly diagnosed GD, antithyroid drugs for less than 3 months. Generation of the TCR library employed RNA extracted from PBMCs. With iRepertoire HTBI primers and Arm-PCR of CDR3 regions, TCR beta libraries were built. TCRdb analysed the multiplex PCR reads with MiXCR anew, one entry per CDR3 protein. The table includes about 420,000 distinct CDR3 sequences, about a sixth detected once. These data were likewise used in another study, on T cells in Graves' hyperthyroidism and ophthalmopathy.

Sequences were derived from peripheral blood mononuclear cells (PBMCs), sampled at new diagnosis, from a patient treated with antithyroid drugs. Receptors were obtained from a woman aged 18-29 years with Graves disease.

This clonotype was seen many times. J is TRBJ2-1 and V is TRBV20-1; 14 nucleotides line up with TRBD2. Germline V gene lookup returns CDR1 DFQATT and CDR2 SNEGSKA (reference sequence). With V trimmed by 4 bases and J by 0 bases, 8 bases remained unmatched. The CDR3 has 18 amino acids. Here the CDR3 reads CSATRTGTSGSSYNEQFF. CDR3 sequence (DNA): TGCAGTGCTACCCGCACCGGGACTAGCGGGAGCTCCTACAATGAGCAGTTCTTC.

Points on this clonotype: This clone may be a read error of a much larger clone one base away. This chain uses TRBV20-1 with TRBJ2-1, with 10 bases that match TRBD2. V shed 2 bases, J shed 6 bases, and the junction held 10 bases outside the gene matches. Per germline, CDR1 DFQATT and CDR2 SNEGSKA (reference sequence). The CDR3 has 16 amino acids. The CDR3 reads CSARLLARTSGNEQFF. CDR3 coding DNA: TGCAGTGCTAGACTGTTAGCCCGGACTAGCGGCAATGAGCAGTTCTTC.

The chain joins TRBV6-1 to TRBJ2-3, with no clear D. Trimming left V 7 bases short and J 1 base short, with 12 bases between. There are 14 residues in the CDR3. The germline V gene encodes CDR1 MNHNS and CDR2 SASEGT. The CDR3 coding sequence is TGTGCCAGCACCTCGGGTGGCGGCACAGATACGCAGTATTTT. Translating it yields CASTSGGGTDTQYF.

The rearrangement uses TRBV27 and TRBJ2-7; TRBD1 matches at 9 bases. J lost 7 bases, V lost 6 bases, and 13 bases had no gene match. This CDR3 is 15 amino acids long. Germline V gene data show CDR1 as MNHEY and CDR2 as SMNVEV (reference sequence). The CDR3 sequence is CASRTMGQGGGEQYF. DNA of the CDR3: TGTGCCAGCAGGACCATGGGACAGGGAGGAGGGGAGCAGTACTTC.

In this sample, this clonotype turned up once. A read error may be the cause here, since a much bigger clone is one base away. This rearrangement joins TRBV27 to TRBJ2-7; 13 bases are a match to TRBD2. The V gene's germline CDR1 is MNHEY and CDR2 SMNVEV (reference sequence). The CDR3 has 16 amino acids. The CDR3 DNA is TGTGTCAGCAGTTCCCCGGGACTAGCGGGAACATACGAGCAGTACTTC. As protein: CVSSSPGLAGTYEQYF.

CDR3 sequence reads: CASSQMTTYEQYF. CDR3 bases: TGTGCCAGTAGTCAGATGACCACCTACGAGCAGTACTTC. The rearrangement uses TRBV19 and TRBJ2-7; D gene ambiguous. Trimming took 5 bases from V and 2 from J, leaving 10 bases between them. Germline values: CDR1 LNHDA, CDR2 SQIVND (reference sequence). CDR3 length equals 13 residues.

The table lists this clonotype with a few counts. The germline gene is not matched at one end of the junction; a read error may be the cause. V usage is TRBV11-2 and J usage is TRBJ2-7; 10 nucleotides agree with TRBD2. This CDR3 is 13 amino acids long. Germline CDR1 and CDR2: SGHAT and FQNNGV. The DNA for the CDR3 is TGTGCCAGCAGCTTGGGACTAGCGTACGCGCAGTACTTC. Translated, it gives CASSLGLAYAQYF.